The T cell receptor (beta chain) under discussion was sequenced for a study of read filtering for tumor transcriptome and immune sequencing. As for the study in general: By R-ISS, stages I, II and III held 8, 16 and 7 patients.

From around 440 ng of RNA, a library with molecular barcoded alpha/delta and beta/gamma adaptors was made. Via MiXCR, TCRdb re-called the reads, giving one row per CDR3 protein. The sample comprises 45,000 to 55,000 distinct CDR3 sequences, approximately 12% of which are singletons, and approximately 15% rests with the top ten. The CDR3 runs 14 residues. Germline V CDR1 and CDR2: LNHDA, SQIVND (reference sequence). Trimming removed 6 bases from V and 0 bases from J; junction bases left unmatched: 4. This rearrangement joins TRBV19 to TRBJ2-7, with 8 bases aligning to TRBD1. The source of this sequence is a donor aged 40 or over with multiple myeloma. Sequencing used a population of CD138-negative cells sorted from bone marrow. CDR3 sequence reads: CASRRTGSSYEQYF. The CDR3, as DNA: TGTGCCAGTAGAAGGACAGGGAGCTCCTACGAGCAGTACTTC.